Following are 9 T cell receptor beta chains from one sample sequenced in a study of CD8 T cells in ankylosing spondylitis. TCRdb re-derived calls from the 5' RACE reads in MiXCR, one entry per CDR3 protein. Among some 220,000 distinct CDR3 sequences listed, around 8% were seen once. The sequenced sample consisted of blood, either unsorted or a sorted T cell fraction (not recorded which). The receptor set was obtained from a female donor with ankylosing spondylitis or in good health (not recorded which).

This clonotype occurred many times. The CDR3 reads CASSAEEGGYSPLHF. CDR3 nucleotide sequence: TGTGCCAGCAGCGCCGAGGAAGGGGGATATTCACCCCTCCACTTT. The chain links TRBV9 to TRBJ1-6; D perhaps matches TRBD1 (6 bases). The CDR3 totals 15 residues. Germline V gene lookup returns CDR1 SGDLS and CDR2 YYNGEE. Trimming took 3 bases from V and 8 from J, leaving 15 bases between them.

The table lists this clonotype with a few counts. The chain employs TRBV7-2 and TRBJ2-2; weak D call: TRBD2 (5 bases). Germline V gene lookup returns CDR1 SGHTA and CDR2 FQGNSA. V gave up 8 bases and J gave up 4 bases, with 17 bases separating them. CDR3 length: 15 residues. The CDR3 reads CASGIPGTSTGELFF. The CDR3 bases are TGTGCCAGCGGCATTCCGGGAACTAGCACCGGGGAGCTGTTTTTT.

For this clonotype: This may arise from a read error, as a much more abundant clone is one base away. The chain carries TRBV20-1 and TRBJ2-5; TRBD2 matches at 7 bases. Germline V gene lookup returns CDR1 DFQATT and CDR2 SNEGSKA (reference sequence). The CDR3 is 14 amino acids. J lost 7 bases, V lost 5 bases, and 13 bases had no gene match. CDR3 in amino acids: CSALVGGPRVTQYF. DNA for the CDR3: TGCAGTGCTCTAGTGGGAGGGCCCAGAGTGACCCAGTACTTC.

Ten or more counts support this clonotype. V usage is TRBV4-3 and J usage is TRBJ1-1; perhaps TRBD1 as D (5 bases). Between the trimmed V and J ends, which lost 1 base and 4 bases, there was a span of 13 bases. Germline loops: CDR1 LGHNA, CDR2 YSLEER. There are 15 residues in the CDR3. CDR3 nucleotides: TGCGCCAGCAGCCAAGGTTGGGGACTGGTCACTGAAGCTTTCTTT. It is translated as CASSQGWGLVTEAFF.

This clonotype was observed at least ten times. The CDR3 sequence is CASKSGQGAISTDTQYF. CDR3 nucleotides: TGCGCCAGCAAATCGGGGCAGGGGGCTATCAGCACAGATACGCAGTATTTT. This rearrangement joins TRBV5-1 to TRBJ2-3; 8 positions match TRBD1. This CDR3 comprises 17 residues. Unmatched junction bases numbered 12, after V lost 6 bases and J lost 0 bases. Germline V gene sequence: CDR1 SGHRS, CDR2 YFSETQ.

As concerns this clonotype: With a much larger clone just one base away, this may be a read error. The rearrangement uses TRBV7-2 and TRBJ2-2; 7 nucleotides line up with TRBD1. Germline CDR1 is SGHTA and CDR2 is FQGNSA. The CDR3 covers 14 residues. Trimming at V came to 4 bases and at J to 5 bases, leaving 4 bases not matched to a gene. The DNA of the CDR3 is TGTGCCAGCAGCTCAGGGACAGTGACCGGGGAGCTGTTTTTT. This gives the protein CASSSGTVTGELFF.

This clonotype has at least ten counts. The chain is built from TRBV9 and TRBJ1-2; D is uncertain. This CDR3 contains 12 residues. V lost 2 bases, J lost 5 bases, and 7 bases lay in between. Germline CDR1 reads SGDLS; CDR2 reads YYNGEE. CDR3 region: CASSVSRYGYTF. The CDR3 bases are TGTGCCAGCAGCGTTTCTCGGTATGGCTACACCTTC.

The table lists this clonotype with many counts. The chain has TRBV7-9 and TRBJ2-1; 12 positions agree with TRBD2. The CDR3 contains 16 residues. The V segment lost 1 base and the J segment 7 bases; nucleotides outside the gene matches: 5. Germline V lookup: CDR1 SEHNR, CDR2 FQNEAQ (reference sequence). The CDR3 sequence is CASSLGRLAGENEQFF. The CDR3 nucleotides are TGTGCCAGCAGCTTAGGAAGACTAGCGGGAGAGAATGAGCAGTTCTTC. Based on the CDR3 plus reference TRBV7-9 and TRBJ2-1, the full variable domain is DTGVSQNPRHKITKRGQNVTFRCDPISEHNRLYWYRQTLGQGPEFLTYFQNEAQLEKSRLLSDRFSAERPKGSFSTLEIQRTEQGDSAMYLCASSLGRLAGENEQFFGPGTRLTVL.

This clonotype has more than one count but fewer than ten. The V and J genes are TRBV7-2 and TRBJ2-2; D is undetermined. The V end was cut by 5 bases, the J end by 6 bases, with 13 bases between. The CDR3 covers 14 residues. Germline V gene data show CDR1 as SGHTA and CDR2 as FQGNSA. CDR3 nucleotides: TGTGCCAGCAGCCCCCTTAGTCACGCCGGGGAGCTGTTTTTT. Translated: CASSPLSHAGELFF. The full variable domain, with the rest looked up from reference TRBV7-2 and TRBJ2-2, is GAGVSQSPSNKVTEKGKDVELRCDPISGHTALYWYRQSLGQGLEFLIYFQGNSAPDKSGLPSDRFSAERTGGSVSTLTIQRTQQEDSAVYLCASSPLSHAGELFFGEGSRLTVL.